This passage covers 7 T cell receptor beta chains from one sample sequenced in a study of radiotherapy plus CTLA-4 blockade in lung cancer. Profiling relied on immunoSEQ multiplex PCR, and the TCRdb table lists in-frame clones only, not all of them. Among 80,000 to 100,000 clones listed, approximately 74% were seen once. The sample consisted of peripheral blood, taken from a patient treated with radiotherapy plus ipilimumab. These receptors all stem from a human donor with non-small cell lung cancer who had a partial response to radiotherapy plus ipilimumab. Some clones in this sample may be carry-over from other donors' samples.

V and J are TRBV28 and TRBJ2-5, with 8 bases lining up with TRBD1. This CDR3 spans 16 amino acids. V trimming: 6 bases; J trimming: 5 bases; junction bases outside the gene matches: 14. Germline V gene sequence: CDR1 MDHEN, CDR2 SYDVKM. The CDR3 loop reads CASSRTTGVSWETQYF. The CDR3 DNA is TGTGCCAGCAGCAGAACGACAGGGGTGTCTTGGGAGACCCAGTACTTC.

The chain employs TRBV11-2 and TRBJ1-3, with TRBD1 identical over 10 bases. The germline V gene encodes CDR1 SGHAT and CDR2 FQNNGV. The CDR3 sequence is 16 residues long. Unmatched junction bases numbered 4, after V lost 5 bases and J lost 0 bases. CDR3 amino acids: CASSPTGGSSGNTIYF. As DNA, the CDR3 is TGTGCCAGCAGCCCGACAGGGGGCTCCTCTGGAAACACCATATATTTT.

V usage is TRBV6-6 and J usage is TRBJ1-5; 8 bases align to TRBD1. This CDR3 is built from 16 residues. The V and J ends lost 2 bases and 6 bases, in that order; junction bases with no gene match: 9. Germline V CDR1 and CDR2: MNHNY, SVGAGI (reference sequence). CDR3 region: CASSYQGQGGGQPQHF. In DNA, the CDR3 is TGTGCCAGCAGTTACCAAGGACAGGGAGGGGGTCAGCCCCAGCATTTT.

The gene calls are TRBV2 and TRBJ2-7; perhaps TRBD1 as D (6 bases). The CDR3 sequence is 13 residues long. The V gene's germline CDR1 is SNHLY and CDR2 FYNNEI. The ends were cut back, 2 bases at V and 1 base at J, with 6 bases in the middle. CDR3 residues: CASSEQGSYEQYF. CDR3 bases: TGTGCCAGCAGTGAACAGGGGTCCTACGAGCAGTACTTC.

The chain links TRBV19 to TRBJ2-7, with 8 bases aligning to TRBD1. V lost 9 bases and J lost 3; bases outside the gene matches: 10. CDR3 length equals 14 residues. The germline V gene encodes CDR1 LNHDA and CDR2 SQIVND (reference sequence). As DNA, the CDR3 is TGTGCCAGCTCCGGGACAGGATACTTCTACGAGCAGTACTTC. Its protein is CASSGTGYFYEQYF.

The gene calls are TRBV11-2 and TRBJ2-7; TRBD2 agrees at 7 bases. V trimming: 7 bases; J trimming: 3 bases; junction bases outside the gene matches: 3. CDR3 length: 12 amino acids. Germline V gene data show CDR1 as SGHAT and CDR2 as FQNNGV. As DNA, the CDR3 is TGTGCCAGCACCTGGACTAGCTACGAGCAGTACTTC. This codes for CASTWTSYEQYF. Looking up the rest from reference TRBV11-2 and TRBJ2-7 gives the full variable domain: EAGVAQSPRYKIIEKRQSVAFWCNPISGHATLYWYQQILGQGPKLLIQFQNNGVVDDSQLPKDRFSAERLKGVDSTLKIQPAKLEDSAVYLCASTWTSYEQYFGPGTRLTVT.

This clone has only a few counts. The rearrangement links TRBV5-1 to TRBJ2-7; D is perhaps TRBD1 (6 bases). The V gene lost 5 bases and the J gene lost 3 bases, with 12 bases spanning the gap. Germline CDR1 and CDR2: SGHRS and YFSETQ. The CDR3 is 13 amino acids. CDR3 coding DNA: TGCGCCAGCAGTAGGCAGGGGATCTACGAGCAGTACTTC. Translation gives CASSRQGIYEQYF.